These 21 T cell receptor beta chains originate from one sample sequenced in a study of memory CD4+ T cells and cytomegalovirus serostatus (dated by TCRdb to the late 2010s). A FACSAria II was used to sort memory CD4+ T cells, defined as single viable CD3+CD4+CD8-CD45RO+ cells. Library construction relied on the immunoSEQ multiplex PCR assay. TCRdb obtained this table from immuneACCESS and retained in-frame rearrangements with V and J assigned. These tables miss some clones; where compared with another copy, unresolved V genes account for less than half of the shortfall, and the remainder is unexplained. This sample is represented by roughly 40,000 clones; about four fifths of them were singletons. Clones ranked in the top ten supply 1% to 1.3% of the sample. The material sequenced was memory CD4+ T cells from blood. Receptors were obtained from an adult in good health and CMV-seronegative.

The CDR3 region has the DNA TGTGCCAGTAGTATACGGGAGTCTAGCGGGAGGGCCCAAGAGACCCAGTACTTC. As protein: CASSIRESSGRAQETQYF. This chain joins TRBV19 and TRBJ2-5; 12 bases match TRBD2. Germline trimming cut 2 bases from V and 1 base from J; bases unmatched to any gene: 8. This CDR3 contains 18 residues. The germline gives CDR1 LNHDA, CDR2 SQIVND (reference sequence).

The genes are TRBV21-1 and TRBJ2-7; the D call in the table, TRBD2, was not verified against the DNA. TRBV21-1 counts as a pseudogene. The CDR3 sequence is 15 residues long. In nucleotides, the CDR3 is TGTGCCAGCAGCAAAGTGAAATGGGGGGTCTACGAGCAGTACTTC. It yields the protein CASSKVKWGVYEQYF.

V gene TRBV18 combines with J gene TRBJ2-3; D call uncertain. Germline loops: CDR1 KGHSH, CDR2 LQKENI. The CDR3 covers 15 residues. Trimming stripped 2 bases from V and 0 bases from J, with 9 bases between. The CDR3 DNA reads as TGTGCCAGCTCACCATTAGGACGGAGCACAGATACGCAGTATTTT. Translating gives CASSPLGRSTDTQYF.

This sequence joins TRBV6-6 and TRBJ1-1, with TRBD1 as a possible D gene (6 bases). Germline V gene data show CDR1 as MNHNY and CDR2 as SVGAGI (reference sequence). The V end lost 6 bases, the J end lost 4 bases, and 12 bases lay between the germline ends. This CDR3 spans 13 amino acids. CDR3 protein: CASSPSGATEAFF. CDR3 nucleotide sequence: TGTGCCAGCAGCCCCTCGGGGGCCACTGAAGCTTTCTTT.

This clone was counted between two and nine times. V usage is TRBV5-4 and J usage is TRBJ2-3; 14 bases fit TRBD2. Germline V gene sequence: CDR1 SGHNT, CDR2 YYREEE (reference sequence). V dropped 8 bases and J dropped 1; count of bases not matched to a gene: 9. The CDR3 spans 17 residues. This CDR3 is CASKRLAGGPGTDTQYF. As DNA, the CDR3 is TGTGCCAGTAAAAGACTAGCGGGAGGGCCCGGCACAGATACGCAGTATTTT. The full variable domain, completed using reference TRBV5-4 and TRBJ2-3, is ETGVTQSPTHLIKTRGQQVTLRCSSQSGHNTVSWYQQALGQGPQFIFQYYREEENGRGNFPPRFSGLQFPNYSSELNVNALELDDSALYLCASKRLAGGPGTDTQYFGPGTRLTVL.

This clone was seen just once. The chain employs TRBV5-1 and TRBJ1-3; TRBD1 matches 7 bases. V lost 4 bases to trimming and J lost 0 bases; unmatched junction nucleotides: 10. The CDR3 contains 17 residues. Germline CDR1 and CDR2: SGHRS and YFSETQ. CDR3 DNA sequence: TGCGCCAGCAGCCCCTACCAGGGGGGAAGCTCTGGAAACACCATATATTTT. This gives the protein CASSPYQGGSSGNTIYF.

This clone was detected only once. V is TRBV7-9 and J is TRBJ2-7, with TRBD2 matching 9 bases. J was trimmed by 4 bases and V by 5 bases; bases with no gene match: 3. This CDR3 comprises 13 residues. CDR1 and CDR2 from the germline V gene are SEHNR and FQNEAQ (reference sequence). CDR3 DNA: TGTGCCAGCAGCCATAGCGGGAGTTACGAGCAGTACTTC. This gives the protein CASSHSGSYEQYF.

This rearrangement joins TRBV6-4 to TRBJ1-1, with D possibly being TRBD1 (6 bases). CDR1 and CDR2 from the germline V gene are MRHNA and SNTAGT. The length of the CDR3 is 13 residues. Between the trimmed V and J ends, which lost 4 bases and 5 bases, there was a span of 11 bases. In DNA, the CDR3 is TGTGCCAGCAGTGCGGGGGCGAGGACTGAAGCTTTCTTT. This encodes CASSAGARTEAFF.

This clone was recorded once. The chain uses TRBV21-1 and TRBJ2-3. TRBV21-1 is reported as a pseudogene. The length of the CDR3 is 14 residues. The CDR3 DNA sequence: TGTGCCAGCAGCGTCAGGGCGGGACACGATACGCAGTATTTT. Amino acids: CASSVRAGHDTQYF.

This clone was seen a few times. V usage is TRBV9 and J usage is TRBJ2-7; TRBD2 matches 10 bases. V dropped 2 bases and J dropped 6; count of bases not matched to a gene: 8. This CDR3 comprises 15 residues. Germline-derived CDR1 and CDR2 are SGDLS and YYNGEE. Here the CDR3 reads CASSVEREGRSEQYF. The DNA of the CDR3 is TGTGCCAGCAGCGTTGAGCGGGAGGGCAGGTCCGAGCAGTACTTC.

A few counts support this clone. The CDR3 DNA reads TGTGCCAGTAGGTCGGGGCCCAGCACAGATACGCAGTATTTT. It is translated as CASRSGPSTDTQYF. The chain couples TRBV19 to TRBJ2-3; D is possibly TRBD1 or TRBD2 (5 bases each). Deletions cut 6 bases from V and 0 bases from J, with 10 bases between. The CDR3 covers 14 residues. Looked up from germline, CDR1 is LNHDA and CDR2 is SQIVND (reference sequence).

This clone was found a few times. J is TRBJ1-2 and V is TRBV28, with TRBD1 matching 7 bases. The CDR3 covers 14 residues. After removal of 6 bases from V and 4 bases from J, the junction contained 8 bases not matched to a gene. Germline V gives CDR1 MDHEN, CDR2 SYDVKM. The CDR3 coding sequence is TGTGCCAGCAGCGCACAGGGGAGATCCTATGGCTACACCTTC. This encodes CASSAQGRSYGYTF.

The gene calls are TRBV7-9 and TRBJ2-3; a possible D gene is TRBD2 (5 bases). CDR1 and CDR2 from the germline V gene are SEHNR and FQNEAQ (reference sequence). This CDR3 comprises 14 residues. Between the trimmed V and J ends, which lost 5 bases and 3 bases, there was a span of 12 bases. For the CDR3, the DNA is TGTGCCAGCAGCCCTTTTGCGGGTACAGATACGCAGTATTTT. Protein product: CASSPFAGTDTQYF.

The genes are TRBV18 and TRBJ1-1; D is ambiguous. This CDR3 spans 13 amino acids. The ends were cut back, 3 bases at V and 5 bases at J, with 10 bases in the middle. From germline, CDR1 is KGHSH and CDR2 LQKENI. CDR3 in DNA: TGTGCCAGCTCACCGCCCACAAGGACTGAAGCTTTCTTT. Its protein is CASSPPTRTEAFF.

This sequence joins TRBV19 and TRBJ1-2; weak D call: TRBD1 (5 bases). Germline assignment: CDR1 LNHDA and CDR2 SQIVND (reference sequence). The CDR3 length is 13 residues. V was shortened by 6 bases and J by 3 bases, with 11 bases between the two germline ends. The CDR3 DNA reads as TGTGCCAGTAGGCGGGACGCCGACTATGGCTACACCTTC. Translating gives CASRRDADYGYTF.

The chain links TRBV19 to TRBJ2-3, with D perhaps TRBD1 (6 bases). The V end was cut by 4 bases, the J end by 4 bases, with 18 bases between. The CDR3 has 16 residues. Germline CDR1 LNHDA, CDR2 SQIVND (reference sequence). The CDR3 is CASSRQGIVSADTQYF. Written as DNA, the CDR3 is TGTGCCAGTAGTAGGCAGGGGATTGTAAGCGCAGATACGCAGTATTTT.

As regards this clone: Additional DNA sequences in this sample encode the identical CDR3. The rearrangement links TRBV18 to TRBJ1-2; TRBD1 is a possible D gene (5 bases). Between the trimmed V and J ends, which lost 3 bases and 8 bases, there was a span of 13 bases. CDR1 and CDR2 from the germline V gene are KGHSH and LQKENI. The CDR3 extends over 13 amino acids. DNA for the CDR3: TGTGCCAGCTCACCCTCGGACACGAGGGGCTACACCTTC. Its translation: CASSPSDTRGYTF.

V is TRBV7-6 and J is TRBJ2-2; 14 bases line up with TRBD2. Germline assignment: CDR1 SGHVS and CDR2 FNYEAQ. This CDR3 has 18 residues. With 1 base clipped from V and 6 bases from J, the junction kept 7 bases outside the gene matches. Written as DNA, the CDR3 is TGTGCCAGCAGCTTAGGACTAGCGGGAGGGCCTTCTGCCGGGGAGCTGTTTTTT. Translated: CASSLGLAGGPSAGELFF.

The chain employs TRBV5-1 and TRBJ2-7, with 9 positions matching TRBD2. This CDR3 spans 14 amino acids. CDR1 and CDR2 (germline): SGHRS, YFSETQ. V shed 5 bases, J shed 5 bases, and the junction held 8 bases outside the gene matches. The CDR3 spells CASRVSGSRDEQYF. The CDR3 DNA reads TGCGCCAGCAGGGTTAGCGGGAGTCGGGACGAGCAGTACTTC.

This clone was seen only a few times. The V call is TRBV16, the J call TRBJ1-4; TRBD1 matches 8 bases. Germline loops: CDR1 KGHSY, CDR2 FQNENV. The length of the CDR3 is 14 residues. J gave up 7 bases and V 4 bases, and 5 bases lay outside the gene matches. The chain's CDR3 is CASSPDRAGEKLFF. The CDR3 DNA follows: TGTGCCAGCAGCCCGGACAGGGCAGGTGAAAAACTGTTTTTT.

This clone was seen a single time. V and J are TRBV7-2 and TRBJ2-1; D gene unclear. The length of the CDR3 is 13 residues. V lost 4 bases, J lost 10 bases, and 14 bases lay in between. CDR1 is SGHTA and CDR2 is FQGNSA in the germline V gene. The CDR3 sequence is CASSSRRLSEQFF. The DNA of the CDR3 is TGTGCCAGCAGCTCCCGACGGTTAAGCGAGCAGTTCTTC.